This entry lists 13 T cell receptor beta chains sequenced from one sample in a study of neurological immune-mediated disorders. Via MiXCR, TCRdb re-called the 5' RACE reads, giving one row per CDR3 protein. The data show over 50,000 distinct CDR3 sequences, approximately 3.3% seen once. Sequences were obtained from PBMCs. Receptors were obtained from a man between 35 and 55 years old with multiple sclerosis.

This clonotype was seen ten or more times. The chain combines TRBV27 with TRBJ2-5; 7 nucleotides align to TRBD1. The CDR3 has 14 residues. From germline, CDR1 is MNHEY and CDR2 SMNVEV (reference sequence). The ends lost 1 base at V and 5 bases at J; junction bases unmatched: 4. CDR3 region: CASSLWQGEETQYF. CDR3 in DNA: TGTGCCAGCAGTTTATGGCAGGGGGAGGAGACCCAGTACTTC.

This clonotype was seen at least ten times. The gene calls are TRBV6-5 and TRBJ2-1; 10 bases are shared with TRBD2. Germline lookup yields CDR1 MNHEY and CDR2 SVGAGI. J was trimmed by 9 bases and V by 6 bases; bases with no gene match: 8. This CDR3 region has 14 residues. The CDR3 nucleotides read TGTGCCAGCAGAAGTAGCGGGGGGTGGAGTGAGCAGTTCTTC. Protein sequence: CASRSSGGWSEQFF.

The rearrangement joins TRBV20-1 to TRBJ2-3; 7 nucleotides match TRBD2. In germline, CDR1 is DFQATT, CDR2 SNEGSKA (reference sequence). The CDR3 is 15 residues long. J lost 1 base, V lost 5 bases, and 9 bases had no gene match. The CDR3 loop is CSAETSSGGTDTQYF. The DNA for the CDR3 is TGCAGTGCTGAGACTAGCTCTGGGGGCACAGATACGCAGTATTTT.

This clonotype was counted many times. The chain is built from TRBV29-1 and TRBJ2-3, with no clear D. The CDR3 is 13 residues long. Trimming removed 8 bases from V and 2 bases from J, with 14 bases in between. CDR1 SQVTM and CDR2 ANQGSEA come from the germline V gene. The CDR3 nucleotides read TGCAGCTCTGAGGTCGCCCTCACAGATACGCAGTATTTT. It specifies CSSEVALTDTQYF.

In this sample, this clonotype turned up many times. The rearrangement uses TRBV12-3 or TRBV12-4 and TRBJ1-1, with D possibly being TRBD1 (5 bases). V gave up 5 bases and J gave up 2 bases, with 15 bases separating them. The length of the CDR3 is 15 residues. DNA of the CDR3: TGTGCCAGCAGTAAGGGACTCTCGATTAACACTGAAGCTTTCTTT. It is translated as CASSKGLSINTEAFF.

This clonotype was recorded many times. This chain connects TRBV24-1 to TRBJ2-1; D unclear. The CDR3 runs to 11 residues. V was cut by 6 bases and J by 9 bases, with 8 bases left in between. CDR1 is KGHDR and CDR2 is SFDVKD in the germline V gene. The CDR3 region has the DNA TGTGCCACCAGTTTGGACGTTGAGCAGTTCTTC. It translates to CATSLDVEQFF.

This clonotype has a count of ten or more. The rearrangement links TRBV5-1 to TRBJ2-3; possible D gene TRBD1, 6 bases. Germline loops: CDR1 SGHRS, CDR2 YFSETQ. Between the trimmed V and J ends, which lost 4 bases and 2 bases, there was a span of 17 bases. The CDR3 consists of 16 residues. As DNA, the CDR3 is TGCGCCAGCAGCCCCGGGCGACAGGAAGTCACAGATACGCAGTATTTT. Its translation: CASSPGRQEVTDTQYF.

This clonotype was observed at least ten times. The genes are TRBV30 and TRBJ2-5; D unresolved. Germline lookup yields CDR1 GTSNPN and CDR2 SVGIG (reference sequence). The CDR3 totals 14 residues. V lost 1 base and J 0 bases, leaving 9 bases between the germline ends. The CDR3 sequence is CAWSGQVYQETQYF. CDR3 sequence (DNA): TGTGCCTGGAGTGGGCAGGTGTACCAAGAGACCCAGTACTTC.

This clonotype was picked up many times. This chain joins TRBV20-1 and TRBJ2-6; 12 nucleotides line up with TRBD1. J lost 4 bases, V lost 1 base, and 11 bases had no gene match. CDR3 length: 19 amino acids. Germline assignment: CDR1 DFQATT and CDR2 SNEGSKA (reference sequence). CDR3 nucleotide sequence: TGCAGTGCTAGAGGTCGTTGGGGACAGGGGGCGCCCGGGGCCAACGTCCTGACTTTC. It translates to CSARGRWGQGAPGANVLTF.

This clonotype was counted many times. The gene calls are TRBV15 and TRBJ2-4, with D maybe TRBD2 (6 bases). V was trimmed by 0 bases and J by 2 bases, leaving 11 bases between them. Germline assignment: CDR1 LNHNV and CDR2 YYDKDF (reference sequence). The length of the CDR3 is 16 residues. DNA of the CDR3: TGTGCCACCAGCAGAGATGGAGGGGCTACCAAAAACATTCAGTACTTC. It yields the protein CATSRDGGATKNIQYF. Full variable domain (remainder filled in from reference TRBV15 and TRBJ2-4): DAMVIQNPRYQVTQFGKPVTLSCSQTLNHNVMYWYQQKSSQAPKLLFHYYDKDFNNEADTPDNFQSRRPNTSFCFLDIRSPGLGDTAMYLCATSRDGGATKNIQYFGAGTRLSVL.

This clonotype was detected many times. The chain links TRBV6-5 to TRBJ1-5, with a possible D match to TRBD1 (6 bases). Germline assignment: CDR1 MNHEY and CDR2 SVGAGI. V lost 2 bases and J lost 7, with 15 bases in between. The CDR3 is made up of 15 amino acids. CDR3 amino acids: CASSYGGGNNQPQHF. The CDR3 bases are TGTGCCAGCAGTTACGGAGGGGGAAATAACCAGCCCCAGCATTTT.

This clonotype appeared many times. The V and J genes are TRBV14 and TRBJ2-5, with D possibly being TRBD2 (7 bases). The CDR3 is made up of 15 amino acids. The germline gives CDR1 SGHDN, CDR2 FVKESK. Trimming pared 8 bases from V and 4 bases from J, leaving 20 bases between. The CDR3 reads CASRLRGGFSETQYF. The CDR3 bases are TGTGCCAGCCGCTTAAGGGGGGGTTTCTCAGAGACCCAGTACTTC.

This clonotype was seen repeatedly, ten times or more. The chain has TRBV28 and TRBJ1-6, with D tentatively TRBD1 (5 bases). Germline-derived CDR1 and CDR2 are MDHEN and SYDVKM. V was trimmed by 3 bases and J by 7 bases, leaving 10 bases between them. The CDR3 length is 14 residues. CDR3 sequence reads: CASSFPRANSPLHF. DNA for the CDR3: TGTGCCAGCAGTTTCCCCAGGGCCAATTCACCCCTCCACTTT.